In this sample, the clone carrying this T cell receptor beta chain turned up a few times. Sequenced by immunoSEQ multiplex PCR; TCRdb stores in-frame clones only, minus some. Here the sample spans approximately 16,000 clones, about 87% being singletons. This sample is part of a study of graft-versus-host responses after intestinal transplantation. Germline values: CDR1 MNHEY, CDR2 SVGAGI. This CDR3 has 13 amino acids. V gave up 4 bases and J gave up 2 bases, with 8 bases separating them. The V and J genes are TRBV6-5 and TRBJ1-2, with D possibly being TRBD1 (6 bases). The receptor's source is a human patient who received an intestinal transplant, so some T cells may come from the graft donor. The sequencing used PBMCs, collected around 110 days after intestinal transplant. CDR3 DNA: TGTGCCAGCAGTTCGGGACAAAACTATGGCTACACCTTC. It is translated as CASSSGQNYGYTF.